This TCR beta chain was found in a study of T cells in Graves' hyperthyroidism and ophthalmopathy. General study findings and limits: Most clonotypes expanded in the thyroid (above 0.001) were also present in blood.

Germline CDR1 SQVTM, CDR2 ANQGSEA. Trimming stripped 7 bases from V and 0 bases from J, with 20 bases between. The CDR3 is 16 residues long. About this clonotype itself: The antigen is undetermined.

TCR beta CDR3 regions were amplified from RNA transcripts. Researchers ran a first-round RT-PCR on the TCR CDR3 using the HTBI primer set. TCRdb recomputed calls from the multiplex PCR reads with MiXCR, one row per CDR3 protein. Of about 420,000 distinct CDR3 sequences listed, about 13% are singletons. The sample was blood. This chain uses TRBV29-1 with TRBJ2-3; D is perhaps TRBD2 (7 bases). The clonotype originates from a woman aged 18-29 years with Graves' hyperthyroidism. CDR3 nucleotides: TGCAGCGCCTCGGGTGGGCGGGGGCCTAGCACAGATACGCAGTATTTT. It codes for CSASGGRGPSTDTQYF.